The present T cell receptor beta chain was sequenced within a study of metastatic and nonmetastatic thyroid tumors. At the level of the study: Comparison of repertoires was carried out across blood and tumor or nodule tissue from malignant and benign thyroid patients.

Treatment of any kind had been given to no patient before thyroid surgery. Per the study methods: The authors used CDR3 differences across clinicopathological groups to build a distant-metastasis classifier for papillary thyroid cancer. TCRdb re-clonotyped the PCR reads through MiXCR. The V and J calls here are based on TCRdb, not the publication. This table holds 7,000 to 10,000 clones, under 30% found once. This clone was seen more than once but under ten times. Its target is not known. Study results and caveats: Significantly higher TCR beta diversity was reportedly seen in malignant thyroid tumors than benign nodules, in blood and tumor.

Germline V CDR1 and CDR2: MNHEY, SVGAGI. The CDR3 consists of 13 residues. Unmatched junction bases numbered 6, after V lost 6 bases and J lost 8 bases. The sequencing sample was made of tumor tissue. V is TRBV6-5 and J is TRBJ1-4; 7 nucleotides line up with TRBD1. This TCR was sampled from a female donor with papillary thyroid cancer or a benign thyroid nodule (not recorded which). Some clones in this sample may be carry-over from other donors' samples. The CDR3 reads CASSAQGGEKLFF. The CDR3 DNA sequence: TGTGCCAGCAGCGCCCAGGGGGGGGAAAAACTGTTTTTT.